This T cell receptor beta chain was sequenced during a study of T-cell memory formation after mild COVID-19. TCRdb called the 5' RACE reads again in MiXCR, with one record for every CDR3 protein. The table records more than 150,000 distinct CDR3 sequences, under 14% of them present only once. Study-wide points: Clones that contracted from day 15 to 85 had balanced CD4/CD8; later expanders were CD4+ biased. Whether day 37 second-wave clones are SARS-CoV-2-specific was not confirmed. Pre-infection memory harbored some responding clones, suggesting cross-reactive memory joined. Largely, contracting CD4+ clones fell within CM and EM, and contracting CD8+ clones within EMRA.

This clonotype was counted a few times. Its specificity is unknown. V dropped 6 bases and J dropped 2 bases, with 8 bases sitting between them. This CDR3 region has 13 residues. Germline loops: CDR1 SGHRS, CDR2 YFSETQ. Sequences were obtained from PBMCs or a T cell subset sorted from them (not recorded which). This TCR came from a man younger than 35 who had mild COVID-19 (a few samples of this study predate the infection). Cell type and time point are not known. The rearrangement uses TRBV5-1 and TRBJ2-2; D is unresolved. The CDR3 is CASMVTNTGELFF. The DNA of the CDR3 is TGCGCCAGCATGGTGACCAACACCGGGGAGCTGTTTTTT.